What follows are 22 T cell receptor beta chains derived from one specimen sequenced in a study of T cell clusters in autoimmune cytopenias. TRB amplification used approximately 250 ng of peripheral blood genomic DNA. TRB was amplified by touch-down multiplex PCR, primer pools A and B combined. TCRdb reworked the multiplex PCR reads into one entry per CDR3 protein, no DNA. Recorded for this sample: about 3,200 distinct CDR3 sequences. Specimen: peripheral blood. These receptors came from a human donor with an autoimmune cytopenia or autoimmune hepatitis (not recorded which).

This clonotype counts as medium-sized by frequency. The chain employs TRBV7-9 and TRBJ1-2; TCRdb's D call of TRBD1 is untestable without DNA. Per the germline V gene, CDR1 is SEHNR and CDR2 is FQNEAQ (reference sequence). The CDR3 extends over 13 amino acids. This CDR3 is CASSPGQIYGYTF.

By frequency, this clonotype registers medium-sized (0.01 to 0.1%). The genes are TRBV20-1 and TRBJ2-7; TCRdb's D call, TRBD1, is unchecked because there is no DNA. The CDR3 has 11 amino acids. Per germline, CDR1 DFQATT and CDR2 SNEGSKA (reference sequence). The CDR3 here is CSARTAYEQYF.

In terms of frequency, this clonotype is medium-sized. This sequence joins TRBV5-1 and TRBJ2-7; the TRBD1 assignment by TCRdb is unverifiable without DNA. Germline CDR1 and CDR2: SGHRS and YFSETQ. The CDR3 length is 13 residues. This chain's CDR3 is CASSFTGGDEQYF.

This clonotype is called medium-sized based on its frequency. V and J are TRBV20-1 and TRBJ1-1; TCRdb's D call, TRBD1, is unchecked because there is no DNA. The CDR3 runs to 13 residues. From germline, CDR1 is DFQATT and CDR2 SNEGSKA (reference sequence). The CDR3 sequence: CSADRGRDTEAFF.

This clonotype shows up as medium-sized by frequency. V usage is TRBV29-1 and J usage is TRBJ2-7; absent DNA, TCRdb's TRBD1 call cannot be checked. The length of the CDR3 is 12 residues. The germline CDR1 and CDR2 sequences are SQVTM and ANQGSEA. CDR3 residues: CSVGQGAYEQYF.

This clonotype is classed as medium-sized by frequency. The rearrangement joins TRBV29-1 to TRBJ2-7; TCRdb's D gene call, TRBD2, goes unchecked for lack of DNA. The CDR3 loop spans 13 amino acids. Germline assignment: CDR1 SQVTM and CDR2 ANQGSEA. The CDR3: CSVVVGLAEEQYF.

Measured by frequency, this clonotype is medium-sized. The genes are TRBV4-3 and TRBJ2-2; TCRdb indicates TRBD1, and absent DNA this call remains unverified. CDR3 length: 20 residues. Germline lookup yields CDR1 LGHNA and CDR2 YSLEER. The CDR3 reads CASSPKTRGTGPRATGELFF.

Considering frequency, this clonotype is medium-sized. The chain couples TRBV6-5 to TRBJ2-7. The CDR3 is 13 amino acids. CDR1 and CDR2 from the germline V gene are MNHEY and SVGAGI. CDR3 amino acids: CASSYSVPNEQYF.

Measured by frequency, this clonotype is medium-sized (0.01 to 0.1%). This chain joins TRBV5-6 and TRBJ2-1; TCRdb's D gene call, TRBD1, goes unchecked for lack of DNA. This CDR3 has 14 amino acids. The V gene's germline CDR1 is SGHDT and CDR2 YYEEEE. The chain's CDR3 is CASSRGQGVNEQFF.

This clonotype registers medium-sized by frequency. The chain couples TRBV6-6 to TRBJ2-7; the TRBD2 assignment by TCRdb is unverifiable without DNA. This CDR3 comprises 14 residues. Germline V gives CDR1 MNHNY, CDR2 SVGAGI (reference sequence). This CDR3 reads CASTEDLPLYEQYF.

According to its frequency, this clonotype is medium-sized. The J gene is TRBJ2-7, the V gene TRBV28; the TCRdb call, TRBD2, lacks DNA for checking. The germline V gene encodes CDR1 MDHEN and CDR2 SYDVKM. This CDR3 contains 13 residues. The CDR3: CASRVGLTYEQYF.

By frequency, this clonotype registers medium-sized. The J gene is TRBJ2-7, the V gene TRBV12-3 or TRBV12-4; as DNA is missing, the TRBD2 call by TCRdb cannot be tested. CDR3 length: 15 amino acids. CDR3: CASSSAGTRYYEQYF.

This clonotype is deemed medium-sized by its frequency. The chain couples TRBV19 to TRBJ2-7; the D call from TCRdb, TRBD1, cannot be confirmed without DNA. The CDR3 loop spans 14 amino acids. Germline values: CDR1 LNHDA, CDR2 SQIVND (reference sequence). Here the CDR3 reads CASSEDRGPYEQYF.

This clonotype is called medium-sized (0.01 to 0.1%) based on its frequency. The chain is built from TRBV11-3 and TRBJ2-5; TCRdb reports TRBD2, a call that lacks DNA to check it against. The CDR3 extends over 17 amino acids. Germline V lookup: CDR1 SGHNT, CDR2 YENEEA. This CDR3 reads CASSLDWGTRDQETQYF.

This clonotype is called medium-sized based on its frequency. This rearrangement joins TRBV27 to TRBJ1-5; with no DNA, the TCRdb D assignment of TRBD1 cannot be verified. The CDR3 consists of 14 residues. Germline CDR1 and CDR2: MNHEY and SMNVEV (reference sequence). The CDR3 is CASSSRGSNQPQHF.

This clonotype counts as medium-sized by frequency. The chain is built from TRBV27 and TRBJ1-6. Germline V gene lookup returns CDR1 MNHEY and CDR2 SMNVEV (reference sequence). The CDR3 is 15 amino acids. The CDR3 protein is CASSSEGLVNSPLHF.

Frequency places this clonotype as medium-sized. V usage is TRBV7-2 and J usage is TRBJ2-1; there is no DNA to check the TCRdb D call of TRBD1. CDR3 length equals 17 residues. Germline lookup yields CDR1 SGHTA and CDR2 FQGNSA. CDR3 sequence: CASSFDRGIVSYNEQFF.

Measured by frequency, this clonotype is medium-sized. This sequence joins TRBV28 and TRBJ2-1; with no DNA, the TCRdb D assignment of TRBD1 cannot be verified. Germline CDR1 is MDHEN and CDR2 is SYDVKM. The CDR3 covers 13 residues. CDR3: CASSFPGGNEQFF.

In terms of frequency, this clonotype is large. This sequence joins TRBV29-1 and TRBJ1-2; TCRdb reports TRBD1, a call that lacks DNA to check it against. This CDR3 spans 12 amino acids. Per the germline V gene, CDR1 is SQVTM and CDR2 is ANQGSEA. The CDR3 spells CSGTEGDYGYTF.

Measured by frequency, this clonotype is medium-sized (0.01 to 0.1%). The chain carries TRBV30 and TRBJ2-2. The CDR3 sequence is 14 residues long. Germline CDR1 reads GTSNPN; CDR2 reads SVGIG (reference sequence). The CDR3 region is CAWSVSVFTGELFF. Together with reference TRBV30 and TRBJ2-2, the CDR3 gives the full variable domain: SQTIHQWPATLVQPVGSPLSLECTVEGTSNPNLYWYRQAAGRGLQLLFYSVGIGQISSEVPQNLSASRPQDRQFILSSKKLLLSDSGFYLCAWSVSVFTGELFFGEGSRLTVL.

This clonotype ranks as medium-sized (0.01 to 0.1%) in terms of frequency. The gene calls are TRBV20-1 and TRBJ2-7. The CDR3 has 13 amino acids. CDR1 is DFQATT, CDR2 SNEGSKA, per germline (reference sequence). CDR3 residues: CSASLVSSYEQYF.

This clonotype registers medium-sized by frequency. The chain couples TRBV7-2 to TRBJ1-2. Germline lookup yields CDR1 SGHTA and CDR2 FQGNSA. This CDR3 region has 13 residues. CDR3 in amino acids: CASSLAGSYGYTF.